This T cell receptor (beta chain) originates from a study of cytomegalovirus exposure and HLA in healthy donors. This CDR3 has 15 amino acids. The germline V gene encodes CDR1 MDHEN and CDR2 SYDVKM. The V end lost 6 bases, the J end lost 1 base, and 15 bases lay between the germline ends. As to this clone: Its antigen is not known.

The PCR employed 60 Vbeta primers together with 13 Jbeta primers. Here immunoSEQ multiplex PCR was the method, and the copy in TCRdb shows in-frame clones only, minus some. The table shows about 130,000 clones, with roughly 75% occurring only once. The study, taken as a whole, reports: With further analysis later on, most CMV-associated TCR beta chains appeared HLA-restricted. Across donors, sequencing depth was assumed by presence/absence analyses to be roughly uniform.

Sequencing was done on a sample of PBMCs. This chain links TRBV28 with TRBJ1-1, with D uncertain. This clonotype was obtained from a woman aged 45-60 years in good health and CMV-seronegative. CDR3 coding DNA: TGTGCCAGCAGCCTAGGAGGGAATAAGAACACTGAAGCTTTCTTT. Protein product: CASSLGGNKNTEAFF.